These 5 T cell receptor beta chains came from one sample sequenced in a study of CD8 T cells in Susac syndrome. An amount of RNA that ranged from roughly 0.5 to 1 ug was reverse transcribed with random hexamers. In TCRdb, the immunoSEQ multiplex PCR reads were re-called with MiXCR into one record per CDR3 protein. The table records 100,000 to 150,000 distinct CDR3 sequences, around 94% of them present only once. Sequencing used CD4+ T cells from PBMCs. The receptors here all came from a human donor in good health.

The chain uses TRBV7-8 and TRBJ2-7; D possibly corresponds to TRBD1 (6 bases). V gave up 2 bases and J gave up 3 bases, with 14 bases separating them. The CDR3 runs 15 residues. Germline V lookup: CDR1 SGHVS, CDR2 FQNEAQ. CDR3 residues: CASSLPVQGHYEQYF. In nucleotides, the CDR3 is TGTGCCAGCAGCTTACCCGTACAGGGCCACTACGAGCAGTACTTC.

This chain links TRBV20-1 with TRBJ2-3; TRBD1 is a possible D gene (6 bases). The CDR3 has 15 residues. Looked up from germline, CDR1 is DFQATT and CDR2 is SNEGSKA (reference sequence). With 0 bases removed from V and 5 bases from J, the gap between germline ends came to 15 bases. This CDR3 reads CSARDPRSGEDTQYF. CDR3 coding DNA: TGCAGTGCTAGAGATCCAAGGTCAGGGGAAGATACGCAGTATTTT.

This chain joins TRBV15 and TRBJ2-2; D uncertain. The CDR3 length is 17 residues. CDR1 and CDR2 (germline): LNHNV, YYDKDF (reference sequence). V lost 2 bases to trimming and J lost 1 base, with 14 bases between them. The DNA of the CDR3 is TGTGCCACCAGCAGAAGTACGGTTAGAGAGAACACCGGGGAGCTGTTTTTT. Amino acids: CATSRSTVRENTGELFF.

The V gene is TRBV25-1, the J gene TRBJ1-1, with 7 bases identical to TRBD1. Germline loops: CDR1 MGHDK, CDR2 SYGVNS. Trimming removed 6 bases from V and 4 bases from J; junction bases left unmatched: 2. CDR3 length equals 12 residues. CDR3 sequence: CASREGATEAFF. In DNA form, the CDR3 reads TGTGCCAGCAGGGAGGGGGCCACTGAAGCTTTCTTT.

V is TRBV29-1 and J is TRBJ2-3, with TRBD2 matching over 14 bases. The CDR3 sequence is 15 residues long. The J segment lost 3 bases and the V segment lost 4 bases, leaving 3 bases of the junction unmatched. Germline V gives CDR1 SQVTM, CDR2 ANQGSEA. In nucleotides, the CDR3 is TGCAGCGTTGGACTAGCGGGAGGGCCGACAGATACGCAGTATTTT. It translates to CSVGLAGGPTDTQYF.